This T cell receptor beta chain originates from a study of CD8 T cells in ankylosing spondylitis. The CDR3 is 13 residues long. CDR1 is SGHRS, CDR2 YFSETQ, per germline. V gave up 0 bases and J gave up 2 bases, with 6 bases separating them. From the 5' RACE reads, TCRdb called clonotypes with MiXCR, one entry per CDR3 protein. Of roughly 250,000 distinct CDR3 sequences in the sample, about 10% were seen once. Many counts were recorded for this clonotype. The material sequenced was blood, either unsorted or a sorted T cell fraction (not recorded which). The rearrangement uses TRBV5-1 and TRBJ2-7; D ambiguous. The sequence derives from a male donor with ankylosing spondylitis or in good health (not recorded which). The CDR3 spells CASSLDPAYEQYF. CDR3 nucleotides: TGCGCCAGCAGCTTGGACCCGGCCTACGAGCAGTACTTC.